Sequencing of this T cell receptor (beta chain) was carried out in a study of blood T cell repertoires in COVID-19. For the study at large: PBMCs, B-cell-depleted T cells, or T cells were the source of the cDNA or gDNA that made up the material.

As processed by the authors: Amplification with reference gene primers provided the estimates of nucleated cell counts. Profiled with immunoSEQ multiplex PCR; TCRdb holds only in-frame clones, not every one. V and J calls and clone size come straight from that table; D and trimming were deduced from the DNA. The sample includes 350,000 to 400,000 clones, almost 90% of them seen just once. The germline CDR1 and CDR2 sequences are MNHEY and SMNVEV (reference sequence). This CDR3 is 16 amino acids long. Losses at the gene ends were 4 bases for V and 9 bases for J; bases not matched to a gene: 8. V and J are TRBV27 and TRBJ2-1; 14 nucleotides line up with TRBD2. Material: peripheral blood. The clonotype comes from a man younger than 30 with active or convalescent COVID-19. CDR3 amino acids: CASSSGLAGAGGEQFF. The CDR3 bases are TGTGCCAGCAGTTCGGGACTAGCGGGGGCCGGGGGTGAGCAGTTCTTC.